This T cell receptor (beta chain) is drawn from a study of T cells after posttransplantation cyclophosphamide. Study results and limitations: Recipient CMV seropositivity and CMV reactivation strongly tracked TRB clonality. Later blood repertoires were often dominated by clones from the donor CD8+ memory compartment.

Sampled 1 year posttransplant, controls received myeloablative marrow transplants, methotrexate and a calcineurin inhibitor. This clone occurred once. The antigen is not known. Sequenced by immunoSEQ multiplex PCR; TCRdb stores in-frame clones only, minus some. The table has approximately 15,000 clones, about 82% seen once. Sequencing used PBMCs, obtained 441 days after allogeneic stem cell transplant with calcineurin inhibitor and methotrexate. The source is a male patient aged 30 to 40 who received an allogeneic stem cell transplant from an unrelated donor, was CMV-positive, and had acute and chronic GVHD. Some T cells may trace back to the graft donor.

The CDR3: CASSWTGGNQPQHF. CDR3 in DNA: TGTGCCAGCAGCTGGACAGGAGGGAATCAGCCCCAGCATTTT. The chain couples TRBV27 to TRBJ1-5; 7 nucleotides line up with TRBD1. Germline loops: CDR1 MNHEY, CDR2 SMNVEV (reference sequence). The CDR3 sequence is 14 residues long. V lost 6 bases and J lost 4; bases outside the gene matches: 6.